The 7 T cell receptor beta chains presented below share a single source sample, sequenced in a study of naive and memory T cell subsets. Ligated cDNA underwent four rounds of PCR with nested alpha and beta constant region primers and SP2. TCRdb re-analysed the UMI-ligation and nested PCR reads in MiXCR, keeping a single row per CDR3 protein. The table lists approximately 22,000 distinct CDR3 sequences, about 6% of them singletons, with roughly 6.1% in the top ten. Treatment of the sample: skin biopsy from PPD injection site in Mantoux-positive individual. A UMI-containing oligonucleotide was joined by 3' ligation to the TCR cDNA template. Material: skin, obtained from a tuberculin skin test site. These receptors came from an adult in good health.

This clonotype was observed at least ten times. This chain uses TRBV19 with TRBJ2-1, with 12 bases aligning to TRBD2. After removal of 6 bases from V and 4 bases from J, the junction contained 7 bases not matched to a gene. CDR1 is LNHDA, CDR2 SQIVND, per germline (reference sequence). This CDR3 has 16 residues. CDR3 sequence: CASSPETSGRYNEQFF. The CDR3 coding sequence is TGTGCCAGTAGCCCGGAGACTAGCGGGAGATACAATGAGCAGTTCTTC.

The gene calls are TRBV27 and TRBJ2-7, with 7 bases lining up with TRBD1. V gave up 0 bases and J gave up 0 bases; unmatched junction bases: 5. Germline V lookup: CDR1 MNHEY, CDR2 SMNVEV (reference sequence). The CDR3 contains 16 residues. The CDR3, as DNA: TGTGCCAGCAGTTTATCTACAGGGGAGCTCTCCTACGAGCAGTACTTC. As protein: CASSLSTGELSYEQYF.

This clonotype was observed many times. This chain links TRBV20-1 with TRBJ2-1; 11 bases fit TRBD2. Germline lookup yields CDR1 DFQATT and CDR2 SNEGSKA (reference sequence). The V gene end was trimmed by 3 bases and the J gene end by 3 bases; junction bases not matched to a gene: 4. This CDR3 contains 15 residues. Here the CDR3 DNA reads TGCAGTGCTAGGGGGACTAGCGGAAACTACAATGAGCAGTTCTTC. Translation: CSARGTSGNYNEQFF.

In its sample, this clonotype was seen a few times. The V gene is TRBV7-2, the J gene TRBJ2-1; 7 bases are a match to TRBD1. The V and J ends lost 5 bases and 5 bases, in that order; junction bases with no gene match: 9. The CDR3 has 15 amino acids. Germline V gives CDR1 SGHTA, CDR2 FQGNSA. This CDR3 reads CASSPYRGLNNEQFF. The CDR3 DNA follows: TGTGCCAGCAGCCCGTACAGGGGCCTAAACAATGAGCAGTTCTTC.

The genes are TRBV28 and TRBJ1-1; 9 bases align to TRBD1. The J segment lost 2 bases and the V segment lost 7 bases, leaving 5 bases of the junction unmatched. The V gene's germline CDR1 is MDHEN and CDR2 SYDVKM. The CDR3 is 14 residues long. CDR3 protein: CASKPGQGNTEAFF. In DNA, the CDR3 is TGTGCCAGCAAACCGGGACAGGGCAACACTGAAGCTTTCTTT.

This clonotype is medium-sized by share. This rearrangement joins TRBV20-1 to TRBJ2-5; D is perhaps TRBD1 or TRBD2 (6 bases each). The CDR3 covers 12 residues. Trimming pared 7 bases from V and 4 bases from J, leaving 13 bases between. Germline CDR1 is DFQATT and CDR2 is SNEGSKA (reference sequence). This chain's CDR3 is CSVTGAGETQYF. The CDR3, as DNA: TGCAGTGTGACGGGGGCGGGAGAGACCCAGTACTTC.

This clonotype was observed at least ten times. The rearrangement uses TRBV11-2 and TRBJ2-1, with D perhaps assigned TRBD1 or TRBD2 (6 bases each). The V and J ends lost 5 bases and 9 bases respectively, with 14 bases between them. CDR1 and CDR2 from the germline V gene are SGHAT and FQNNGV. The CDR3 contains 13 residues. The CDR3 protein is CASSPSGAPEQFF. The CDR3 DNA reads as TGTGCCAGCAGCCCCTCGGGGGCCCCTGAGCAGTTCTTC.